The 5 T cell receptor beta chains listed next were all sequenced from one sample in a study of Tregs in tolerant kidney transplant recipients. Here immunoSEQ multiplex PCR was the method, and the copy in TCRdb shows in-frame clones only, minus some. The profile shows about 81,000 clones, roughly 90% of them singletons. The nonmyeloablative bone marrow transplants came from related graft donors, with transient mixed chimerism. The sequenced sample was CD4+ T cells from blood (PBMCs), obtained 24 months after the transplant. Receptor source: a human patient who received a combined kidney and bone marrow transplant. The graft donor may account for some of the T cells.

The chain joins TRBV6-5 to TRBJ2-5; 9 bases are a match to TRBD2. V shed 7 bases and J 1 base; nucleotides not matched to a gene: 4. The CDR3 sequence is 14 residues long. Germline V lookup: CDR1 MNHEY, CDR2 SVGAGI. The CDR3 bases are TGTGCCAGCAAGTGGCGGGGGGGCCAAGAGACCCAGTACTTC. Protein: CASKWRGGQETQYF.

V gene TRBV5-1 combines with J gene TRBJ2-7; TRBD2 matches 10 bases. The CDR3 has 14 amino acids. V shed 5 bases and J 5 bases; nucleotides not matched to a gene: 7. Germline CDR1 SGHRS, CDR2 YFSETQ. The CDR3: CASSLTSGMNEQYF. As DNA, the CDR3 is TGCGCCAGCAGTTTAACTAGCGGGATGAACGAGCAGTACTTC.

The chain carries TRBV14 and TRBJ1-2; D remains ambiguous. V was cut by 1 base and J by 5 bases, with 14 bases left in between. Germline V gene sequence: CDR1 SGHDN, CDR2 FVKESK. This CDR3 comprises 15 residues. In DNA form, the CDR3 reads TGTGCCAGCAGCCAAGCGGGAAGGAGACCTTATGGCTACACCTTC. Protein: CASSQAGRRPYGYTF.

The chain employs TRBV5-1 and TRBJ2-3; a weak D match, TRBD2 (5 bases). The CDR3 extends over 14 amino acids. Germline V gives CDR1 SGHRS, CDR2 YFSETQ. V was shortened by 5 bases and J by 9 bases, with 19 bases between the two germline ends. The CDR3 is CASRDGRTQGTQYF. DNA for the CDR3: TGCGCCAGCAGGGACGGACGGACTCAAGGGACGCAGTATTTT.

The V gene is TRBV4-3, the J gene TRBJ1-5; 7 nucleotides line up with TRBD1. The CDR3 length is 18 residues. Looked up from germline, CDR1 is LGHNA and CDR2 is YSLEER. V shed 1 base and J 3 bases; nucleotides not matched to a gene: 12. CDR3 sequence reads: CASSQGPGTERPNQPQHF. The CDR3 DNA reads TGCGCCAGCAGCCAAGGGCCCGGGACAGAAAGGCCCAATCAGCCCCAGCATTTT.